The 9 T cell receptor beta chains given below trace back to one sample, sequenced in a study of vaccination and CD4 T cells after COVID-19. These receptors are not linked to any known antigen. Treatment: approximately 10-day PBMC culture with coronavirus spike peptide pools or control peptides (ViraFEST assay). Cultured CD4+ T cell DNA was sequenced using the Oncomine TCR Beta short-read assay. Via MiXCR, TCRdb re-called the PCR reads, giving one row per CDR3 protein. The data show about 11,000 distinct CDR3 sequences, under 60% seen once. What was sequenced was CD4+ T cells from blood, cultured in vitro. These receptors came from a human donor who had recovered from COVID-19.

The J gene is TRBJ2-1, the V gene TRBV7-6; no clear D. Germline V CDR1 and CDR2: SGHVS, FNYEAQ. The CDR3 runs 17 residues. Between the trimmed V and J ends, which lost 2 bases and 4 bases, there was a span of 18 bases. In DNA, the CDR3 is TGTGCCAGCAGCTTAATCGGTCAGGATCGGGTATACAATGAGCAGTTCTTC. Translation: CASSLIGQDRVYNEQFF.

The chain joins TRBV7-9 to TRBJ1-1; 7 nucleotides agree with TRBD1. In germline, CDR1 is SEHNR, CDR2 FQNEAQ (reference sequence). The CDR3 spans 13 residues. Germline trimming cut 5 bases from V and 4 bases from J; bases unmatched to any gene: 4. CDR3 nucleotides: TGTGCCAGCAGCGGACAGGCCCGCACTGAAGCTTTCTTT. This gives the protein CASSGQARTEAFF.

This clonotype was picked up a small number of times. The chain is built from TRBV24-1 and TRBJ1-2; D is uncertain. This CDR3 region has 12 residues. The V end lost 5 bases, the J end lost 4 bases, and 7 bases lay between the germline ends. CDR1 KGHDR and CDR2 SFDVKD come from the germline V gene. CDR3: CATSGESYGYTF. Here the CDR3 DNA reads TGTGCCACCAGTGGGGAATCCTATGGCTACACCTTC.

The chain carries TRBV10-3 and TRBJ1-2; 10 bases agree with TRBD1. The CDR3 is 14 residues long. The J segment lost 5 bases and the V segment lost 5 bases, leaving 5 bases of the junction unmatched. Germline V CDR1 and CDR2: ENHRY, SYGVKD. This CDR3 is CAISRDRGGYGYTF. The CDR3 DNA sequence: TGTGCCATCAGTCGGGACAGGGGAGGGTATGGCTACACCTTC.

The chain employs TRBV30 and TRBJ2-2, with D maybe TRBD2 (6 bases). The germline V gene has CDR1 GTSNPN and CDR2 SVGIG (reference sequence). This CDR3 is 15 amino acids long. V dropped 0 bases and J dropped 3 bases, with 11 bases sitting between them. The CDR3 protein is CAWSVGGSDTGELFF. The CDR3 region has the DNA TGTGCCTGGAGTGTTGGGGGGTCGGACACCGGGGAGCTGTTTTTT.

By proportion, this clonotype is medium-sized. The CDR3 DNA is TGTGCCAGCAGAGGGACAGGGGGATACGAGCAGTACTTC. It codes for CASRGTGGYEQYF. The chain has TRBV28 and TRBJ2-7; the match to TRBD1 covers 11 bases. J gave up 4 bases and V 6 bases, and 2 bases lay outside the gene matches. The CDR3 totals 13 residues. Germline CDR1 is MDHEN and CDR2 is SYDVKM.

This clonotype was recorded only once. The rearrangement uses TRBV2 and TRBJ1-1; D uncertain. Germline CDR1 reads SNHLY; CDR2 reads FYNNEI. This CDR3 is 13 amino acids long. Trimming shortened V by 4 bases and J by 2 bases, and 8 bases separated the two germline ends. CDR3 in amino acids: CASSVRVNTEAFF. The CDR3 DNA follows: TGTGCCAGCAGTGTTCGGGTTAACACTGAAGCTTTCTTT.

Worth noting for this clonotype: This CDR3 fails to terminate in the conserved phenylalanine or tryptophan, so it likely reflects a read error. This chain joins TRBV20-1 and TRBJ1-6; 8 bases agree with TRBD1. With V trimmed by 7 bases and J by 9 bases, 11 bases remained unmatched. The germline CDR1 and CDR2 sequences are DFQATT and SNEGSKA (reference sequence). This CDR3 contains 14 residues. CDR3 bases: TGCAGTGTCGCATTGGCGCAGGGGGCTTCACCCCTCCACTCT. Translation: CSVALAQGASPLHS.

V and J are TRBV24-1 and TRBJ2-1, with D unclear. The V end lost 10 bases, the J end lost 0 bases, and 9 bases lay between the germline ends. The CDR3 has 13 residues. The germline V gene encodes CDR1 KGHDR and CDR2 SFDVKD. CDR3 DNA: TGTGCCACAAACTCTGACTCCTACAATGAGCAGTTCTTC. This encodes CATNSDSYNEQFF.